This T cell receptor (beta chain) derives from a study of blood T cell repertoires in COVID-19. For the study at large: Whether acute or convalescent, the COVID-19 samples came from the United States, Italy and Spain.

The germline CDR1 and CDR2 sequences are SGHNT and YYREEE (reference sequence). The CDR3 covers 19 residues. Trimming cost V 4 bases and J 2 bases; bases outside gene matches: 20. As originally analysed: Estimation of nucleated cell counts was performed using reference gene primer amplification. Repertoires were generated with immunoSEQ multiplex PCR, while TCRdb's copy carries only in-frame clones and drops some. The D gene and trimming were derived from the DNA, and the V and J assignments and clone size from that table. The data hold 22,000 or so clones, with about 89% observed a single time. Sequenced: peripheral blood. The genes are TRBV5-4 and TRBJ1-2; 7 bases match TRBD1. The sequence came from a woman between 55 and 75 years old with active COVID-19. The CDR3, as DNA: TGTGCCAGCAGCCCACCACTCTGGGAAAGACAGGGCTCCAACTATGGCTACACCTTC. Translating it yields CASSPPLWERQGSNYGYTF.